The T cell receptor (beta chain) under discussion was sequenced for a study of human T cells and chemical hapten exposure. Overall study context: Sensitization employed 2% DPC on around 2 cm by around 2 cm of upper inner arm skin.

Individual cDNA molecules had unique molecular identifiers attached to them by the library. TCRdb redid the calling of the RACE reads with MiXCR, one entry per CDR3 protein. In the table there are over 130,000 distinct CDR3 sequences, about an eighth of which are singletons. The sample's time point: patch test 2, 6 weeks after DPC sensitization. Treatment: therapeutic diphenylcyclopropenone sensitization with weekly scalp DPC. Non-pregnant alopecia patients aged 18 to 70, suitable for DPC therapy. This clonotype was found a few times. The CDR3 totals 14 residues. The V end lost 1 base, the J end lost 2 bases, and 6 bases lay between the germline ends. The germline gives CDR1 LNHDA, CDR2 SQIVND (reference sequence).

The TCR originated in a woman in her forties or fifties with alopecia areata. Some clones in this sample may be carry-over from other donors' samples. The rearrangement links TRBV19 to TRBJ1-5; a weak D match, TRBD1 (5 bases). The sequences come from whole blood, collected in connection with sensitization to the hapten diphenylcyclopropenone (DPC). The CDR3 reads CASSIAGRNQPQHF. The CDR3 DNA sequence: TGTGCCAGTAGTATAGCAGGGCGCAATCAGCCCCAGCATTTT.